The 2 T cell receptor beta chains reported below all come from one sample, sequenced in a study of prognosis after radiotherapy for stage I lung cancer. Genomic DNA provided the template from which TCR beta CDR3 was amplified by two-round multiplex PCR. Primers specific to each TRBV and TRBJ gene drove first-round PCR. MiXCR, applied by TCRdb to the multiplex PCR reads, yields one record per CDR3 protein. This sample carries fewer than 15,000 distinct CDR3 sequences, around two fifths of them seen once, and the ten largest clones take roughly 41%. This specimen consisted of PBMCs, obtained before or after stereotactic body radiation therapy (not recorded which). These receptors were taken from a donor at least 50 years old with non-small cell lung cancer.

By share, this clonotype ranks as medium-sized. The V gene is TRBV4-2, the J gene TRBJ2-3; D call uncertain. Trimming took off 0 bases at V and 0 bases at J, with 13 bases between the two ends. Germline V lookup: CDR1 LGHNA, CDR2 YNFKEQ. This CDR3 is 17 amino acids long. The CDR3 region has the DNA TGTGCCAGCAGCCAAGATAGGTTACAACTTAGCACAGATACGCAGTATTTT. Protein sequence: CASSQDRLQLSTDTQYF.

This clonotype was found many times. The V and J genes are TRBV28 and TRBJ1-3; D perhaps matches TRBD1 (6 bases). The CDR3 has 16 residues. V gave up 4 bases and J gave up 4 bases, with 17 bases separating them. Germline V lookup: CDR1 MDHEN, CDR2 SYDVKM. In DNA form, the CDR3 reads TGTGCCAGCAGTTCCCTGCGGGGGGCGAGGGGAAACACCATATATTTT. Translation gives CASSSLRGARGNTIYF.